Below, 27 T cell receptor beta chains from the same sample are listed, as sequenced in a study of breast tumors, draining lymph nodes, adjacent tissues. Axillary draining lymph nodes of breast cancer patients supplied the node samples. One entry per CDR3 protein, called by TCRdb with MiXCR from the multiplex PCR reads. The repertoire consists of tens of thousands of distinct CDR3 sequences, with roughly a fifth occurring once and the leading ten covering around 2.5%. The specimen sequenced was axillary lymph node tissue. These receptors were obtained from a female donor with breast cancer. Some clones in this sample may be carry-over from other donors' samples.

The table lists this clonotype with many counts. V and J are TRBV4-3 and TRBJ2-1; D possibly uses TRBD1 or TRBD2 (5 bases each). V was cut by 1 base and J by 2 bases, with 12 bases left in between. Per the germline V gene, CDR1 is LGHNA and CDR2 is YSLEER. The CDR3 contains 16 residues. This CDR3 is CASSQGRDGTYNEQFF. In DNA, the CDR3 is TGCGCCAGCAGCCAAGGTCGGGACGGAACCTACAATGAGCAGTTCTTC.

This clonotype came up many times. This sequence joins TRBV12-3 or TRBV12-4 and TRBJ2-7; D unresolved. The CDR3 sequence is 11 residues long. V dropped 5 bases and J dropped 3 bases, with 5 bases sitting between them. CDR3 nucleotides: TGTGCCAGCAGTCAAGACTACGAGCAGTACTTC. It specifies CASSQDYEQYF.

This clonotype appeared many times. This rearrangement joins TRBV2 to TRBJ2-7; 10 nucleotides match TRBD1. The CDR3 loop spans 14 amino acids. Germline loops: CDR1 SNHLY, CDR2 FYNNEI. J was trimmed by 1 base and V by 7 bases; bases with no gene match: 4. This CDR3 reads CASIGQGVSYEQYF. DNA for the CDR3: TGTGCCAGCATTGGACAGGGGGTTTCCTACGAGCAGTACTTC.

There are many counts of this clonotype. The CDR3 DNA reads as TGTGCCAGCAGGCCCAGCGGGAGCCCCTACGAGCAGTACTTC. Protein sequence: CASRPSGSPYEQYF. The rearrangement links TRBV6-2 or TRBV6-3 to TRBJ2-7, with 8 bases fitting TRBD2. In germline, CDR1 is MNHEY, CDR2 SVGEGT. CDR3 size: 14 residues. Trimming took 6 bases from V and 2 from J; bases not matched to a gene: 6.

The CDR3 sequence: CASSLNRGNSREQYF. CDR3 nucleotide sequence: TGTGCCAGCAGCTTAAATCGGGGGAATAGTCGCGAGCAGTACTTC. The chain uses TRBV11-2 and TRBJ2-7; a possible D gene is TRBD2 (6 bases). The V gene's germline CDR1 is SGHAT and CDR2 FQNNGV. Trimming removed 2 bases at V and 6 bases at J, with 17 bases between. The CDR3 runs 15 residues. The full variable domain, with the rest looked up from reference TRBV11-2 and TRBJ2-7, is EAGVAQSPRYKIIEKRQSVAFWCNPISGHATLYWYQQILGQGPKLLIQFQNNGVVDDSQLPKDRFSAERLKGVDSTLKIQPAKLEDSAVYLCASSLNRGNSREQYFGPGTRLTVT.

In its sample, this clonotype was seen a few times. The chain is built from TRBV11-2 and TRBJ2-3; D is perhaps TRBD2 (5 bases). Germline loops: CDR1 SGHAT, CDR2 FQNNGV. CDR3 length equals 14 residues. The germline V and J ends were trimmed by 5 bases and 5 bases, with 14 bases remaining between them. The CDR3 DNA reads TGTGCCAGCAGCCGGGATCGGGTCATAGATACGCAGTATTTT. Translation: CASSRDRVIDTQYF.

This clonotype was seen many times. V and J are TRBV6-6 and TRBJ2-2; 10 nucleotides line up with TRBD2. This CDR3 has 15 amino acids. Germline V gene sequence: CDR1 MNHNY, CDR2 SVGAGI (reference sequence). The V and J ends lost 7 bases and 1 base, in that order; junction bases with no gene match: 3. DNA for the CDR3: TGTGCCAGCACTATAGCGGGAGGGAACACCGGGGAGCTGTTTTTT. This translates into CASTIAGGNTGELFF.

Concerning this clonotype: The CDR3 does not close with the conserved phenylalanine or tryptophan, likely indicating a read error. The CDR3: CASSLGQGSDTQYS. The CDR3 DNA reads TGCGCCAGCAGCTTGGGACAGGGATCAGATACGCAGTATTCT. This sequence joins TRBV5-1 and TRBJ2-3; 7 nucleotides agree with TRBD1. The CDR3 runs to 14 residues. V trimming: 0 bases; J trimming: 4 bases; junction bases outside the gene matches: 2. Germline-derived CDR1 and CDR2 are SGHRS and YFSETQ.

In this sample, this clonotype turned up many times. The CDR3 DNA sequence: TGTGCCACCTGCACCTATCTCACTGCAACTAATGAAAAACTGTTTTTT. Translated: CATCTYLTATNEKLFF. The chain couples TRBV6-1 to TRBJ1-4; no reliable D call. Trimming left V 10 bases short and J 0 bases short, with 18 bases between. The CDR3 consists of 16 residues. Germline lookup yields CDR1 MNHNS and CDR2 SASEGT.

As for this clonotype: A much larger clone is a single base away; this may be a read error. The genes are TRBV12-3 or TRBV12-4 and TRBJ2-3; D perhaps matches TRBD2 (6 bases). The CDR3 extends over 16 amino acids. V lost 4 bases and J lost 2, with 16 bases in between. CDR3 loop: CASSSPDGGATDTQYF. CDR3 bases: TGTGCCAGCAGTTCCCCGGACGGGGGAGCCACAGATACGCAGTATTTT.

This clonotype was recorded at least ten times. V is TRBV5-4 and J is TRBJ1-2; D is perhaps TRBD1 (6 bases). There are 14 residues in the CDR3. Trimming stripped 0 bases from V and 2 bases from J, with 8 bases between. The germline V gene has CDR1 SGHNT and CDR2 YYREEE (reference sequence). The CDR3 is CASSLVDRNYGYTF. CDR3 in DNA: TGTGCCAGCAGCTTGGTCGACAGGAACTATGGCTACACCTTC. The whole variable domain, filled in from reference TRBV5-4 and TRBJ1-2, reads ETGVTQSPTHLIKTRGQQVTLRCSSQSGHNTVSWYQQALGQGPQFIFQYYREEENGRGNFPPRFSGLQFPNYSSELNVNALELDDSALYLCASSLVDRNYGYTFGSGTRLTVV.

Details on this clonotype: This likely comes from a read error, as the CDR3 has no conserved phenylalanine or tryptophan at its end. The chain joins TRBV20-1 to TRBJ2-1; D gene unclear. CDR1 is DFQATT, CDR2 SNEGSKA, per germline (reference sequence). This CDR3 comprises 11 residues. V lost 5 bases, J lost 9 bases, and 11 bases lay in between. The CDR3, as DNA: TGCAGTGCTGCTCTAGACGGTGAGCAGTTCTCC. It yields the protein CSAALDGEQFS.

The V call is TRBV20-1, the J call TRBJ2-7; tentatively, D is TRBD2 (5 bases). CDR1 and CDR2 from the germline V gene are DFQATT and SNEGSKA (reference sequence). This CDR3 contains 15 residues. V lost 0 bases and J 3 bases, leaving 15 bases between the germline ends. CDR3 region: CSARDIAGGLYEQYF. The CDR3 nucleotides read TGCAGTGCTAGAGATATCGCTGGAGGTCTCTACGAGCAGTACTTC.

This clonotype showed up many times. V gene TRBV7-9 combines with J gene TRBJ2-1; D possibly corresponds to TRBD1 (8 bases). Germline V gives CDR1 SEHNR, CDR2 FQNEAQ (reference sequence). V lost 2 bases, J lost 7 bases, and 12 bases lay in between. The CDR3 runs 14 residues. CDR3 loop: CASSLTGGGNEQFF. DNA for the CDR3: TGTGCCAGCAGCTTAACAGGGGGGGGGAATGAGCAGTTCTTC.

This clonotype was observed a few times. The chain links TRBV28 to TRBJ2-1; unclear D gene. V was trimmed by 7 bases and J by 6 bases, leaving 10 bases between them. The CDR3 is 12 amino acids. CDR1 is MDHEN and CDR2 is SYDVKM in the germline V gene. CDR3 sequence (DNA): TGTGCCAGCACGTTAGCCGGCAATGAGCAGTTCTTC. It translates to CASTLAGNEQFF. The variable domain in full, with the rest retrieved from reference TRBV28 and TRBJ2-1, is DVKVTQSSRYLVKRTGEKVFLECVQDMDHENMFWYRQDPGLGLRLIYFSYDVKMKEKGDIPEGYSVSREKKERFSLILESASTNQTSMYLCASTLAGNEQFFGPGTRLTVL.

This clonotype was detected many times. This chain joins TRBV20-1 and TRBJ2-3; D may be TRBD1 (7 bases). The CDR3 length is 14 residues. Between the trimmed V and J ends, which lost 5 bases and 1 base, there was a span of 13 bases. Germline V gene sequence: CDR1 DFQATT, CDR2 SNEGSKA (reference sequence). The CDR3 loop is CSADRDWGTDTQYF. Here the CDR3 DNA reads TGCAGTGCTGACAGGGACTGGGGCACAGATACGCAGTATTTT.

The V call is TRBV3-1, the J call TRBJ1-2; perhaps TRBD1 as D (6 bases). CDR1 is LGHDT and CDR2 is YNNKEL in the germline V gene (reference sequence). The CDR3 is made up of 14 amino acids. Trimming cost V 6 bases and J 3 bases, with 14 bases left between them. DNA for the CDR3: TGTGCCAGCAGAGGGAGGGGGGAATACTATGGCTACACCTTC. Residues: CASRGRGEYYGYTF. Full variable domain (missing parts from reference TRBV3-1 and TRBJ1-2): DTAVSQTPKYLVTQMGNDKSIKCEQNLGHDTMYWYKQDSKKFLKIMFSYNNKELIINETVPNRFSPKSPDKAHLNLHINSLELGDSAVYFCASRGRGEYYGYTFGSGTRLTVV.

Ten or more counts support this clonotype. CDR3 loop: CASSVRTWTDNSPLHF. The DNA of the CDR3 is TGTGCCAGCAGTGTCAGGACCTGGACAGATAATTCACCCCTCCACTTT. The chain employs TRBV12-3 or TRBV12-4 and TRBJ1-6, with D maybe TRBD1 (6 bases). This CDR3 spans 16 amino acids. V was clipped by 5 bases and J by 5 bases, with 16 bases between them.

This clonotype has more than one count but fewer than ten. This chain joins TRBV6-5 and TRBJ1-1; D call uncertain. Germline lookup yields CDR1 MNHEY and CDR2 SVGAGI. The CDR3 spans 13 residues. V was shortened by 0 bases and J by 6 bases, with 8 bases between the two germline ends. The CDR3 loop reads CASSYSPGAEAFF. CDR3 DNA: TGTGCCAGCAGTTACTCCCCGGGTGCTGAAGCTTTCTTT.

This clonotype was found a few times. A much larger clone is a single base away; this may be a read error. V usage is TRBV9 and J usage is TRBJ1-3; no clear D gene. Germline CDR1 and CDR2: SGDLS and YYNGEE. The CDR3 runs 13 residues. DNA of the CDR3: TGTGCCAGCAGCGACAGCTCTGGAAGCACCATATATTTT. Protein: CASSDSSGSTIYF. Together with reference TRBV9 and TRBJ1-3, the CDR3 gives the full variable domain: DSGVTQTPKHLITATGQRVTLRCSPRSGDLSVYWYQQSLDQGLQFLIQYYNGEERAKGNILERFSAQQFPDLHSELNLSSLELGDSALYFCASSDSSGSTIYFGEGSWLTVV.

Notes on this clonotype: This may be a read error, as it is one base from a much larger clone. V gene TRBV6-2 or TRBV6-3 combines with J gene TRBJ1-5; the D gene is possibly TRBD1 (6 bases). This CDR3 has 15 amino acids. V gave up 9 bases and J gave up 3 bases, with 18 bases separating them. Germline assignment: CDR1 MNHEY and CDR2 SVGEGT. CDR3 amino acids: CASHGTQMNNQPQHF. CDR3 nucleotide sequence: TGTGCCAGTCATGGGACACAAATGAACAATCAGCCCCAGCATTTT.

The table lists this clonotype with many counts. This sequence joins TRBV6-1 and TRBJ2-1; 7 bases match TRBD2. V was pared by 4 bases and J by 7 bases, with 10 bases of the junction left unmatched. The CDR3 is made up of 15 amino acids. In germline, CDR1 is MNHNS, CDR2 SASEGT. As DNA, the CDR3 is TGTGCCAGCAGTGCGGGGGGACCCGGGAGGAATGAGCAGTTCTTC. This gives the protein CASSAGGPGRNEQFF.

On this clonotype itself: A read error may be the cause here, since a much bigger clone is one base away. The chain recombines TRBV9 with TRBJ1-4, with a tentative D call TRBD1 (6 bases). The CDR3 extends over 15 amino acids. Trimming left V 4 bases short and J 7 bases short, with 17 bases between. Germline V CDR1 and CDR2: SGDLS, YYNGEE. CDR3 in amino acids: CASSPSGAPIEKLFF. CDR3 coding DNA: TGTGCCAGCAGCCCTTCGGGGGCACCTATTGAAAAACTGTTTTTT.

This clonotype was seen at least ten times. The chain employs TRBV6-6 and TRBJ1-2, with no clear D. The V end lost 2 bases, the J end lost 6 bases, and 7 bases lay between the germline ends. The CDR3 covers 12 residues. Germline values: CDR1 MNHNY, CDR2 SVGAGI (reference sequence). As DNA, the CDR3 is TGTGCCAGCAGTTACGACGGTGATGGCTACACCTTC. Translated: CASSYDGDGYTF.

This clonotype was found many times. The chain uses TRBV19 and TRBJ2-3, with D maybe TRBD2 (6 bases). This CDR3 has 15 residues. Germline V gene sequence: CDR1 LNHDA, CDR2 SQIVND (reference sequence). V lost 1 base to trimming and J lost 5 bases, with 13 bases between them. CDR3 sequence: CASSIGLSGGDTQYF. The CDR3 coding sequence is TGTGCCAGTAGTATAGGGCTTTCCGGGGGAGATACGCAGTATTTT.

The rearrangement joins TRBV25-1 to TRBJ1-1; 9 bases are shared with TRBD1. The CDR3 has 15 residues. Germline CDR1 MGHDK, CDR2 SYGVNS. Trimming at V came to 7 bases and at J to 3 bases, leaving 9 bases not matched to a gene. Written as DNA, the CDR3 is TGTGCCAGCACTCGGACGGGACAGGGTTACACTGAAGCTTTCTTT. It encodes CASTRTGQGYTEAFF.

This clonotype was detected ten times or more. The chain couples TRBV4-3 to TRBJ2-3; 12 bases line up with TRBD2. The V gene end was trimmed by 1 base and the J gene end by 7 bases; junction bases not matched to a gene: 6. The CDR3 sequence is 16 residues long. Germline V gene sequence: CDR1 LGHNA, CDR2 YSLEER. CDR3 nucleotides: TGCGCCAGCAGCCAAGGACTAGCGGGAGTCGGATATACGCAGTATTTT. This sequence encodes CASSQGLAGVGYTQYF.